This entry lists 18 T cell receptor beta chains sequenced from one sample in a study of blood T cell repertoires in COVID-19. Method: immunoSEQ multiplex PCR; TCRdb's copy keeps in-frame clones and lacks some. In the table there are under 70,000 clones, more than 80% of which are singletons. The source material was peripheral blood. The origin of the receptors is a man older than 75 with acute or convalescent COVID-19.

In DNA form, the CDR3 reads TGCGCCAGCAGCTTGGGGCAGGATCGGGGCACTGAAGCTTTCTTT. Encoded protein: CASSLGQDRGTEAFF. The chain employs TRBV5-1 and TRBJ1-1; no definite D call. The CDR3 runs to 15 residues. Germline V gene sequence: CDR1 SGHRS, CDR2 YFSETQ. Between the trimmed V and J ends, which lost 0 bases and 4 bases, there was a span of 13 bases. Complete variable domain (other parts from reference TRBV5-1 and TRBJ1-1): KAGVTQTPRYLIKTRGQQVTLSCSPISGHRSVSWYQQTPGQGLQFLFEYFSETQRNKGNFPGRFSGRQFSNSRSEMNVSTLELGDSALYLCASSLGQDRGTEAFFGQGTRLTVV.

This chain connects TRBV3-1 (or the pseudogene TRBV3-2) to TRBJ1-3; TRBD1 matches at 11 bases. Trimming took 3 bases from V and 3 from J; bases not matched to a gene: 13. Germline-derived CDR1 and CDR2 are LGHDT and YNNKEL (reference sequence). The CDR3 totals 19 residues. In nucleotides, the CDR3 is TGTGCCAGCAGCCACCCCCGGGGGACAGGGGGATTCCGTGGAAACACCATATATTTT. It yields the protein CASSHPRGTGGFRGNTIYF.

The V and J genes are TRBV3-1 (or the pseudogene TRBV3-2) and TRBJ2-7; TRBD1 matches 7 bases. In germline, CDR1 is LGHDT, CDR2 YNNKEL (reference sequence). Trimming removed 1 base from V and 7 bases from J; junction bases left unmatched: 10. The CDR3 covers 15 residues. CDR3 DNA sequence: TGTGCCAGCAGCCAAGCCGGACTGTCCAGGGGGGAGCAGTACTTC. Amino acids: CASSQAGLSRGEQYF.

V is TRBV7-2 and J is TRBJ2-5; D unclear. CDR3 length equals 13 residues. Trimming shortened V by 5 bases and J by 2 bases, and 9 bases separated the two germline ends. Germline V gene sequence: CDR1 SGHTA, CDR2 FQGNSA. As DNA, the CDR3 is TGTGCCAGCAGCCCTAGACGGCAAGAGACCCAGTACTTC. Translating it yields CASSPRRQETQYF. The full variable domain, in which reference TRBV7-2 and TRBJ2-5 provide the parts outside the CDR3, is GAGVSQSPSNKVTEKGKDVELRCDPISGHTALYWYRQSLGQGLEFLIYFQGNSAPDKSGLPSDRFSAERTGGSVSTLTIQRTQQEDSAVYLCASSPRRQETQYFGPGTRLLVL.

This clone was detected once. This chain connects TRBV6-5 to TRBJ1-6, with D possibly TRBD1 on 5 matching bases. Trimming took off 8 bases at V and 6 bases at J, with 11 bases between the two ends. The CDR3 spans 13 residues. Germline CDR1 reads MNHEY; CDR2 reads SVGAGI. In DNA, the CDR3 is TGTGCCAGCTCAAGCGGGGGTAATTCACCCCTCCACTTT. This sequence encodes CASSSGGNSPLHF.

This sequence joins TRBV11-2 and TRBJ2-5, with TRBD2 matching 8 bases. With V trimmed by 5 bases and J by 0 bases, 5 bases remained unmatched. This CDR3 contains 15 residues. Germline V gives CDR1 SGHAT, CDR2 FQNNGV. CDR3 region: CASSPAGADQETQYF. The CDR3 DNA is TGTGCCAGCAGCCCAGCGGGGGCCGACCAAGAGACCCAGTACTTC. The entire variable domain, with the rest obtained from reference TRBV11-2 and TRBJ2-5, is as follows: EAGVAQSPRYKIIEKRQSVAFWCNPISGHATLYWYQQILGQGPKLLIQFQNNGVVDDSQLPKDRFSAERLKGVDSTLKIQPAKLEDSAVYLCASSPAGADQETQYFGPGTRLLVL.

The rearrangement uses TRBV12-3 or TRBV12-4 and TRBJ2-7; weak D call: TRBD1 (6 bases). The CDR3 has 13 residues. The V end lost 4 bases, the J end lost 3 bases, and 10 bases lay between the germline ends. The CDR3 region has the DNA TGTGCCAGCAGTTCTCCACAGGGCTACGAGCAGTACTTC. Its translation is CASSSPQGYEQYF.

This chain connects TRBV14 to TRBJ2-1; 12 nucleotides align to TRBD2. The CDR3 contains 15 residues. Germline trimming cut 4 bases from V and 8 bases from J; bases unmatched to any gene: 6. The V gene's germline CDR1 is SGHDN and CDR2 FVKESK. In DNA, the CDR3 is TGTGCCAGCAGCCCGACTAGCGGGGGAGTGTATGAGCAGTTCTTC. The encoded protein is CASSPTSGGVYEQFF.

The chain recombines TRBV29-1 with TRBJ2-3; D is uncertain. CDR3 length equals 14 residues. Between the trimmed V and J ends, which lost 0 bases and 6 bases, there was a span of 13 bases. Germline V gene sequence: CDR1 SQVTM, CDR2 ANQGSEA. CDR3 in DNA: TGCAGCGTTGAAGATCGCTCCCACGAGGATACGCAGTATTTT. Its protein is CSVEDRSHEDTQYF.

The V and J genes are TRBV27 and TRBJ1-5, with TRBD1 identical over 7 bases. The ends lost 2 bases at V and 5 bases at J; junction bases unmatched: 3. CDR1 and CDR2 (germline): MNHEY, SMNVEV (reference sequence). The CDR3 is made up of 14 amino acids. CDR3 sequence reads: CASSLIGGDQPQHF. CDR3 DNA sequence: TGTGCCAGCAGTTTAATAGGGGGCGATCAGCCCCAGCATTTT.

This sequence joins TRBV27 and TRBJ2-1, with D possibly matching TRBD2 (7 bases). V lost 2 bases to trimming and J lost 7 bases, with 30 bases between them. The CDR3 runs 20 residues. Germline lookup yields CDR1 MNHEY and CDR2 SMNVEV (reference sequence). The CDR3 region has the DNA TGTGCCAGCAGTTTACAACCCCGGGGACGGGGGGCTCGTATCGGTAATGAGCAGTTCTTC. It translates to CASSLQPRGRGARIGNEQFF.

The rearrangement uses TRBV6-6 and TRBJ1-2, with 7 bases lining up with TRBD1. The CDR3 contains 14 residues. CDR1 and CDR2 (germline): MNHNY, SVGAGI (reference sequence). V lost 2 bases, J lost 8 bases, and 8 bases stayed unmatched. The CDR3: CASSYAGTEGGYTF. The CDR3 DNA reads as TGTGCCAGCAGTTACGCCGGGACAGAGGGGGGCTACACCTTC.

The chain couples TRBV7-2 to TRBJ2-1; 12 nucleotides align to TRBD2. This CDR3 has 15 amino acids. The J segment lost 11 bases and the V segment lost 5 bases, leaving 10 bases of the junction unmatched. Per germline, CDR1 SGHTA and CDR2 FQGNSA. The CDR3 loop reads CASSPTGGTSGQQFF. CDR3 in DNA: TGTGCCAGCAGCCCGACGGGGGGGACTAGCGGGCAGCAGTTCTTC.

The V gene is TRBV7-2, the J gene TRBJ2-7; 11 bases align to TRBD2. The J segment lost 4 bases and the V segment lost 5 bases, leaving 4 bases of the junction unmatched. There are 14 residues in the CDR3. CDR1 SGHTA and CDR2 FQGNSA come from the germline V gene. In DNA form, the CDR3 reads TGTGCCAGCAGCCCGGGACTAGCGGATTACGAGCAGTACTTC. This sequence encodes CASSPGLADYEQYF. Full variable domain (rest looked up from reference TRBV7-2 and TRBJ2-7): GAGVSQSPSNKVTEKGKDVELRCDPISGHTALYWYRQSLGQGLEFLIYFQGNSAPDKSGLPSDRFSAERTGGSVSTLTIQRTQQEDSAVYLCASSPGLADYEQYFGPGTRLTVT.

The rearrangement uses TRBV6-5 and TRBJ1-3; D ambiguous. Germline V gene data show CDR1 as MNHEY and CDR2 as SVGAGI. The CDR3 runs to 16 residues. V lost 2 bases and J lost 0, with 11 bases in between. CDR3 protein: CASSYEGSSSGNTIYF. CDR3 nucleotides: TGTGCCAGCAGTTACGAGGGCTCCAGCTCTGGAAACACCATATATTTT.

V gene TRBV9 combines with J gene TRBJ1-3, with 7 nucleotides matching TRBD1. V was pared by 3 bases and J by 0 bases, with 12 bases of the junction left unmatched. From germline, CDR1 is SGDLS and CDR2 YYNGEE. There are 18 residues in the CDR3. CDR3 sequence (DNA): TGTGCCAGCAGCGCAGGACACAGGGGTCCCCTCTCTGGAAACACCATATATTTT. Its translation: CASSAGHRGPLSGNTIYF.

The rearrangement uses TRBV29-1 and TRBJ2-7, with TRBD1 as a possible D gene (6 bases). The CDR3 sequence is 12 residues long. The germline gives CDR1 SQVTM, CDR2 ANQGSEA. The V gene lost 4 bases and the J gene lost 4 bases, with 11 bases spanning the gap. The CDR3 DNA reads TGCAGCGTTGTAGGACAGACGTACGAGCAGTACTTC. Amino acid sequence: CSVVGQTYEQYF.

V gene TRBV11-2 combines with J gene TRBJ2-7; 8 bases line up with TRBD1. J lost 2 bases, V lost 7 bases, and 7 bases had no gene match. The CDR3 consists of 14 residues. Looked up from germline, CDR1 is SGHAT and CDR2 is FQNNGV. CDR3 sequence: CASTTGTGAYEQYF. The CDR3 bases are TGTGCCAGCACTACCGGGACAGGAGCCTACGAGCAGTACTTC.